This T cell receptor (beta chain) was identified during a study of cytomegalovirus exposure and HLA in healthy donors. The PCR employed 60 Vbeta primers together with 13 Jbeta primers. Repertoires were generated with immunoSEQ multiplex PCR, while TCRdb's copy carries only in-frame clones and drops some. The profile shows under 140,000 clones, roughly 84% of them singletons. The CDR3 covers 18 residues. This clone has just a few counts. Its matching antigen is unknown. Points from the study as a whole: The authors reported that TCR beta sequences could predict HLA-A and HLA-B alleles. These predictions were accurate for most subjects in the first cohort. Rare TCR sequences predominated, though certain public TCRs were found in many donors. A prior analysis recorded that most TCR beta V segments were productive about 87% or about 30% of the time. Researchers reported that a few CMV-associated chains were confirmed in vitro as CMV antigen-specific.

This chain uses TRBV21-1 with TRBJ1-2; the tabulated D call, TRBD1, remains unverified against the DNA. TRBV21-1 is a documented pseudogene. Source material: PBMCs. This clonotype was sampled from a man aged 25 to 40 in good health and CMV-seropositive. CDR3 amino acids: CASSELDLQGTPNYGYTF. The DNA of the CDR3 is TGTGCCAGCAGCGAATTGGACCTTCAGGGGACCCCTAACTATGGCTACACCTTC.